The rows below give T cell receptor beta chains drawn from one sample of a study of CD8 T cells in ankylosing spondylitis. From the 5' RACE reads, TCRdb called clonotypes with MiXCR, one entry per CDR3 protein. This table holds over 600,000 distinct CDR3 sequences, roughly 19% found once. The specimen was blood, either unsorted or a sorted T cell fraction (not recorded which). These receptors came from a male donor with ankylosing spondylitis. CDR3s include the opening cysteine and the closing phenylalanine or tryptophan. The D gene is left open where the match is weak. A clone size is listed for some rows: how often the clone was seen (once, few, many), or a class if it is expanded.

D	V	J	size	DNA	CDR3
TRBD1	TRBV10-3	TRBJ1-2	many	TGTGCCATCAGTTCCTCCGGGACAGGGATCGGGGGTGGCTACACCTTC	CAISSSGTGIGGGYTF
-	TRBV11-2	TRBJ2-5	-	TGTGCCAGCAGGCGGACGGAACAAGAGACCCAGTACTTC	CASRRTEQETQYF
-	TRBV20-1	TRBJ2-7	-	TGCAGTGCCGTGCAGGGGTCAAGTGTCGAGCAGTACTTC	CSAVQGSSVEQYF
TRBD1	TRBV20-1	TRBJ2-7	-	TGCAGTGCTATACAACCGGGACAGGGTAACTTC	CSAIQPGQGNF
TRBD2	TRBV7-3	TRBJ2-7	-	TGTGCCAGCAGCAAGAGCGGGAGCTACGAGCAGTACTTC	CASSKSGSYEQYF
TRBD2	TRBV12-3/TRBV12-4	TRBJ2-1	-	TGTGCCAGCAGTTTCCCCGGGACTAGCGGGGGGACCTTCTCCTACAATGAGCAGTTCTTC	CASSFPGTSGGTFSYNEQFF
TRBD2	TRBV5-1	TRBJ2-2	-	TGCGCCAGCAGACTTCTAGCGGGAGAAGTCGGGGAGCTGTTTTTT	CASRLLAGEVGELFF
-	TRBV11-2	TRBJ1-1	few	TGTGCCAGCAGCTTAGGAGTGGGGATCACTGAAGCTTTCTTT	CASSLGVGITEAFF
TRBD1	TRBV19	TRBJ1-2	-	TGTGCCAGTAGTCCACTGGACAGGGCCTATGGCTACACCTTC	CASSPLDRAYGYTF
-	TRBV3-1	TRBJ1-1	-	TGTGCCAGCAGCCAAGATTCCGGGACACCCACTGAAGCTTTCTTT	CASSQDSGTPTEAFF
-	TRBV25-1	TRBJ1-2	many	TGTGCCAGCAGTGCCGGGACCGACTATGGCTACACCTTC	CASSAGTDYGYTF
TRBD1	TRBV20-1	TRBJ1-1	-	TGCAGTGCAAGGCAAACAGGGGGCCTAGCTAACACTGAAGCTTTCTTT	CSARQTGGLANTEAFF
-	TRBV12-3/TRBV12-4	TRBJ2-2	-	TGTGCCAGCAGTTTAGGTCGGAAGCGCCTCACCGGGGAGCTGTTTTTT	CASSLGRKRLTGELFF
TRBD1	TRBV15	TRBJ2-5	few	TGTGCCACCAGCGACCGGGACAGGGGCCAAGAGACCCAGTACTTC	CATSDRDRGQETQYF
-	TRBV29-1	TRBJ2-3	few	TGCAGCGTTGTGTTACAGACGATCACAGATACGCAGTATTTT	CSVVLQTITDTQYF
-	TRBV20-1	TRBJ1-1	few	TGCAGTGCCCCGAGGTTGGGAACTGAAGCTTTCTTT	CSAPRLGTEAFF
TRBD2	TRBV20-1	TRBJ2-1	few	TGCAGTGCTAGAGGGGGACTAGCTCTGAACAATGAGCAGTTCTTC	CSARGGLALNNEQFF
-	TRBV7-6	TRBJ1-1	few	TGTGCCAGCAGCCCCCCCCTGCCCACTGAAGCTTTCTTT	CASSPPLPTEAFF
-	TRBV27	TRBJ2-7	-	TGTGCCAGCAGTAACCGGGACGGGCTCTACGAGCAGTACTTC	CASSNRDGLYEQYF
TRBD1	TRBV6-1	TRBJ2-2	-	TGTGCCAGCAGTGGCGGTCAGGGGGTGGGGACCGGGGAGCTGTTTTTT	CASSGGQGVGTGELFF
-	TRBV12-3/TRBV12-4	TRBJ1-1	many	TGTGCCAGCAGTCGCGGGGTCACTGAAGCTTTCTTT	CASSRGVTEAFF
TRBD2	TRBV12-3/TRBV12-4	TRBJ2-3	-	TGTGCCAGCAGTTCCCCAGGCGGGAGGGCCGGGGCAGATACGCAGTATTTT	CASSSPGGRAGADTQYF
TRBD1	TRBV11-2	TRBJ2-7	few	TGTGCCAGCAGCTACGACTCGACAGGGAGAAAGGCCTACGAGCAGTACTTC	CASSYDSTGRKAYEQYF
TRBD1	TRBV5-1	TRBJ2-7	-	TGCGCCAGCAGCCCTGGACAGGGGGGGGACTCCTACGAGCAGTACTTC	CASSPGQGGDSYEQYF
TRBD1	TRBV5-4	TRBJ2-2	-	TGTGCCAGCAGGGGGCCGGGACAGGGGCTTAACAGGCCCGGGGAGCTGTTTTTT	CASRGPGQGLNRPGELFF
TRBD1	TRBV29-1	TRBJ2-1	-	TGCAGCGCTACCGGGACAGACCTATACAATGAGCAGTTCTTC	CSATGTDLYNEQFF
TRBD2	TRBV3-1	TRBJ2-5	few	TGTGCCAGCAGCCAAGACCGGCTAGCGGGAGGTTCTGAGACCCAGTACTTC	CASSQDRLAGGSETQYF
TRBD2	TRBV29-1	TRBJ2-1	many	TGCAGCGAGCGGAGGGAGGGTGAGCAGTTCTTC	CSERREGEQFF
TRBD2	TRBV15	TRBJ2-1	-	TGTGCCACCAGCATCGGACTAGCGGGAAATGAGCAGTTCTTC	CATSIGLAGNEQFF
TRBD1	TRBV4-1	TRBJ2-7	-	TGCGCCAGCAGCGCCCCTCCCGGGACAGGGATCTACGAGCAGTACTTC	CASSAPPGTGIYEQYF
-	TRBV29-1	TRBJ1-1	few	TGCAGCGTTGAAGGTCTGAACCAAGCTTTCTTT	CSVEGLNQAFF
TRBD2	TRBV27	TRBJ2-2	-	TGTGCCAGCAGTGGGGGAGGAAGACTAGCGGGTGGCGCCGCGGGCGGGGAGCTGTTTTTT	CASSGGGRLAGGAAGGELFF
-	TRBV5-6	TRBJ2-3	few	TGTGCCAGCAGCTTCGGCGGCTCGTTGGCAGATACGCAGTATTTT	CASSFGGSLADTQYF
TRBD1	TRBV5-1	TRBJ2-4	many	TGCGCCAGCAGCGAAACCGGGACAGGACTAAACATTCAGTACTTC	CASSETGTGLNIQYF
-	TRBV6-1	TRBJ1-3	few	TGTGCCAGCAGTGAAGCTAGGACATCCTCTGGAAACACCATATATTTT	CASSEARTSSGNTIYF
TRBD1	TRBV4-1	TRBJ1-1	-	TGCGCCAGCAGCCAAGGCACCGGGACAGGGAGGAACACTGAAGCTTTCTTT	CASSQGTGTGRNTEAFF
-	TRBV12-5	TRBJ1-1	few	TGTGCTAGTGGTTTCCAGGGTACTGAAGCTTTCTTT	CASGFQGTEAFF
TRBD2	TRBV20-1	TRBJ2-1	few	TGCAGTGCCCCCCTGCGGGGGTACAATGAGCAGTTCTTC	CSAPLRGYNEQFF
TRBD2	TRBV28	TRBJ2-7	few	TGTGCCAGCAAGCGGGAGCCCTACGAGCAGTACTTC	CASKREPYEQYF
TRBD2	TRBV20-1	TRBJ2-3	-	TGCAGTGCTAGAGGGACTAGCCCGGGAGGTCTTGATACGCAGTATTTT	CSARGTSPGGLDTQYF
TRBD1	TRBV12-3/TRBV12-4	TRBJ1-4	-	TGTGCCAGCAGTGCAGGGACAGGGGTCGAAAAACTGTTTTTT	CASSAGTGVEKLFF
TRBD2	TRBV20-1	TRBJ2-5	-	TGCAGTGCAAGGACTAGCGGGGGCGGGGAGACCCAGTACTTC	CSARTSGGGETQYF
TRBD1	TRBV10-3	TRBJ2-1	once	TGTGCCATCAGTGAGGACAGGGTAACCTACAATGAGCAGTTCTTC	CAISEDRVTYNEQFF
TRBD2	TRBV7-2	TRBJ2-7	-	TGTGCCAGCAGCCGAACTAGCGGGAGAAATTACGAGCAGTACTTC	CASSRTSGRNYEQYF